A selection of T cell receptor beta chains follows, all from one sample in a study of spatial heterogeneity in lung cancer. One entry per CDR3 protein results from TCRdb running MiXCR on the 5' RACE reads. The sample lists roughly 5,000 distinct CDR3 sequences, around 15% occurring once. The starting material was lung tumor tissue, obtained at surgery. The source of these receptors is a female donor with early-stage non-small cell lung cancer. CDR3s include the opening cysteine and the closing phenylalanine or tryptophan.

J | V | CDR3
TRBJ2-2 | TRBV19 | CASRTGLNTGELFF
TRBJ2-2 | TRBV5-6 | CASRGGGMKAGELFF
TRBJ2-6 | TRBV13 | CASSFRGSGANVLTF
TRBJ1-4 | TRBV4-3 | CASSQGTGTNEKLFF
TRBJ2-1 | TRBV19 | CASSIGGEEYNEQFF
TRBJ2-7 | TRBV28 | CASSLLPTDSYEQYF
TRBJ2-1 | TRBV28 | CASSLLTVGGLYNEQFF
TRBJ2-3 | TRBV29-1 | CSVGQGANTQYF
TRBJ1-2 | TRBV20-1 | CSAPDRDRYGYTF
TRBJ2-3 | TRBV9 | CASSVSGQGIDTQYF
TRBJ1-6 | TRBV20-1 | CSARERTGWNSPLHF
TRBJ1-6 | TRBV12-3/TRBV12-4 | CASSNRLSSYNSPLHF
TRBJ2-2 | TRBV24-1 | CATSPRATGELFF
TRBJ2-7 | TRBV11-2 | CASSPQGTYEQYF
TRBJ2-1 | TRBV3-1 | CASSQDVLAEYNEQFF
TRBJ2-2 | TRBV7-3 | CASSLIAGGQAGELFF
TRBJ2-3 | TRBV6-2/TRBV6-3 | CASSYSLAGGDTQYF
TRBJ2-7 | TRBV7-9 | CATDWGAGGKVYEQYF
TRBJ1-6 | TRBV28 | CASSTYSQDNSPLHF
TRBJ1-2 | TRBV3-1 | CASSQGWGAYNYGYTF
TRBJ2-3 | TRBV5-1 | CASSLEGGSTDTQYF
TRBJ2-1 | TRBV7-9 | CASSQRESSYNEQFF
TRBJ2-3 | TRBV6-5 | CASSYAGDEDTQYF
TRBJ2-1 | TRBV6-5 | CASSPRGPYPRQFF
TRBJ2-1 | TRBV2 | CASSEYTLIVDEQFF
TRBJ1-3 | TRBV20-1 | CSAIPPSLGNTIYF
TRBJ2-7 | TRBV28 | CASNRYRGSEQYF
TRBJ2-4 | TRBV6-1 | CASSEARQVKNIQYF
TRBJ2-1 | TRBV20-1 | CSARLAGREKYNEQFF
TRBJ2-1 | TRBV15 | CATSRDKTEAGLDYNEQFF
TRBJ1-2 | TRBV7-9 | CASSEDRIYGYTF
TRBJ1-1 | TRBV7-2 | CASSSYRGPEAFF
TRBJ2-3 | TRBV7-3 | CASSRGQSTDTQYF
TRBJ2-3 | TRBV28 | CASSEQKDTQYF
TRBJ1-4 | TRBV7-8 | CASSLGVSEKLFF
TRBJ2-4 | TRBV11-3 | CASSLDRGNIQYF
TRBJ1-1 | TRBV28 | CASSANFWGRNTEAFF
TRBJ2-5 | TRBV10-3 | CAISGKTSGNQETQYF
TRBJ2-7 | TRBV4-2 | CASSQGGVEAISSYEQYF
TRBJ2-1 | TRBV12-3/TRBV12-4 | CASSLGASGSLDEQFF
TRBJ1-1 | TRBV7-9 | CASSPDRGRVTEAFF
TRBJ2-1 | TRBV11-3 | CASSFRDDEQFF
TRBJ1-1 | TRBV12-3/TRBV12-4 | CASREQGRTEAFF
TRBJ1-2 | TRBV28 | CASSSGQGSGYTF
TRBJ1-5 | TRBV6-5 | CASTGGPNQPQHF
TRBJ2-3 | TRBV6-5 | CASSTRTSGTDTQYF
TRBJ1-5 | TRBV12-3/TRBV12-4 | CASSFGSNQPQHF
TRBJ2-1 | TRBV10-1 | CASSAGLAGVNEQFF
TRBJ2-4 | TRBV24-1 | CATSGSAKNIQYF
TRBJ2-1 | TRBV6-5 | CASSYWGRASYNEQFF